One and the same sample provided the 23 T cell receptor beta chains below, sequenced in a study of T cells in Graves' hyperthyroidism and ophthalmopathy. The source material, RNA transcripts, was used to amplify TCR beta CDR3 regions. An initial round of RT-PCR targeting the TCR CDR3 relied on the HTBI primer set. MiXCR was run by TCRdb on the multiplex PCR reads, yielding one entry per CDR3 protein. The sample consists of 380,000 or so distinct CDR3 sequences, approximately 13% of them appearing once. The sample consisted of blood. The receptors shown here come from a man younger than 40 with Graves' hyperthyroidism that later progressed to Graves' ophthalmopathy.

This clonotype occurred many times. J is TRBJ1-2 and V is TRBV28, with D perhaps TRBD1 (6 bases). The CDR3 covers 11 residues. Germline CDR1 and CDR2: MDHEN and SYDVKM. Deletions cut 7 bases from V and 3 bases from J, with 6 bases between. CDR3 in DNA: TGTGCCAGCACAGGGGACTATGGCTACACCTTC. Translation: CASTGDYGYTF.

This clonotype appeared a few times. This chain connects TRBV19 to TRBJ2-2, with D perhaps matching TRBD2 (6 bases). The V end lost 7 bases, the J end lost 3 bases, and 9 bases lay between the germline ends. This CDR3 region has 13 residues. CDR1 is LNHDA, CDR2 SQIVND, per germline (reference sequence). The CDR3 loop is CASIGGDTGELFF. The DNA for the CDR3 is TGTGCCAGTATCGGGGGAGACACCGGGGAGCTGTTTTTT.

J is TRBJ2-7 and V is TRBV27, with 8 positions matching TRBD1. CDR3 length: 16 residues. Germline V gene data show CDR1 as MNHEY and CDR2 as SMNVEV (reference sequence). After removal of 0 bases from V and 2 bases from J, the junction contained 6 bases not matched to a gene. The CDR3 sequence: CASSLSQGGMAYEQYF. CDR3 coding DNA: TGTGCCAGCAGTTTATCACAGGGGGGTATGGCCTACGAGCAGTACTTC.

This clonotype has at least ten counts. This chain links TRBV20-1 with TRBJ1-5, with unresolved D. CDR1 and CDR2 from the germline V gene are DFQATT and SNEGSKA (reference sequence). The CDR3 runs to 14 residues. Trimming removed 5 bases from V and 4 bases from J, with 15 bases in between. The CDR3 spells CSAPTNQLNQPQHF. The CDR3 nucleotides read TGCAGTGCTCCCACGAATCAGCTAAATCAGCCCCAGCATTTT.

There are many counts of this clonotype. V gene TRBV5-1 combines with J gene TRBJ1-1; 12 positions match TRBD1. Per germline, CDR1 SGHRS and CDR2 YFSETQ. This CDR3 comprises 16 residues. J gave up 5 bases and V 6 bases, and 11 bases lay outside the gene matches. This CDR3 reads CASTYGTGGWYTEAFF. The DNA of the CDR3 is TGCGCCAGCACTTATGGGACAGGGGGCTGGTATACTGAAGCTTTCTTT.

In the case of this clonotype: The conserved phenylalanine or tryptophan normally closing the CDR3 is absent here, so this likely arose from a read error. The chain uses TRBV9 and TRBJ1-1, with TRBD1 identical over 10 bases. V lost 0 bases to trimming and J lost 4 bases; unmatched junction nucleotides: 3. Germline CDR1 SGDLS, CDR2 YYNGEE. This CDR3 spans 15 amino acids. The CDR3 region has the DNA TGTGCCAGCAGCGTAGATGGGACAGGGGCCACTGAAGCTTTCCTT. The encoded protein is CASSVDGTGATEAFL.

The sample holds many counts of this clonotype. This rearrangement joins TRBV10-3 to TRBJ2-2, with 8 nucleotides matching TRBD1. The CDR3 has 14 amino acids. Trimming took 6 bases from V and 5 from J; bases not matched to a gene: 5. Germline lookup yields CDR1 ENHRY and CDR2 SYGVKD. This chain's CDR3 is CAISRQGKTGELFF. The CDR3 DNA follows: TGTGCCATCAGCCGACAGGGGAAGACCGGGGAGCTGTTTTTT.

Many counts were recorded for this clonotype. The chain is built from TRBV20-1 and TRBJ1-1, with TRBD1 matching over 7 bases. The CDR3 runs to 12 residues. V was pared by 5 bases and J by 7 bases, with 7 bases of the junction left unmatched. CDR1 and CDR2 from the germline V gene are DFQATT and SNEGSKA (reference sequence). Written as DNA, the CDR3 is TGCAGTGCTTCCCCGGACAGGAATGAAGCTTTCTTT. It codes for CSASPDRNEAFF.

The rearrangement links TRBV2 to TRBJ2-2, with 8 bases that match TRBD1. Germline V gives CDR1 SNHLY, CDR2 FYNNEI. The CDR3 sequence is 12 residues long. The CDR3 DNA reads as TGTGCGGTGGACAGGGTGTCCGGGGAGCTGTTTTTT. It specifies CAVDRVSGELFF.

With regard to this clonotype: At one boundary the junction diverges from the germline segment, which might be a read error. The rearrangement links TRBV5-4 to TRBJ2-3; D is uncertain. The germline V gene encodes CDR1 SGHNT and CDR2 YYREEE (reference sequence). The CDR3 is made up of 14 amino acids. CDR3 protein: CVSSYGTGPDTQYF. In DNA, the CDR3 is TGTGTCAGCAGTTACGGTACCGGTCCAGATACGCAGTATTTT.

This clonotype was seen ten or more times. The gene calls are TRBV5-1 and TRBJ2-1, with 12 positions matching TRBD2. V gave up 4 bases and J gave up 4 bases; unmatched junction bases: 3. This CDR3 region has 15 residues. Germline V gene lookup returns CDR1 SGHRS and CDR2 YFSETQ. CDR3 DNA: TGCGCCAGCAGCCAAACTAGCGGGGGGTACAATGAGCAGTTCTTC. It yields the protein CASSQTSGGYNEQFF.

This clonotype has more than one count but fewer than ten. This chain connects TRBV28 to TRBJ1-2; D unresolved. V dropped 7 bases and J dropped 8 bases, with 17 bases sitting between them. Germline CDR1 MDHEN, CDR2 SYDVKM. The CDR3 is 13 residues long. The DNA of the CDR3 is TGTGCCAGCACCGGGATTCTCTCTATCGGCTACACCTTC. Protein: CASTGILSIGYTF.

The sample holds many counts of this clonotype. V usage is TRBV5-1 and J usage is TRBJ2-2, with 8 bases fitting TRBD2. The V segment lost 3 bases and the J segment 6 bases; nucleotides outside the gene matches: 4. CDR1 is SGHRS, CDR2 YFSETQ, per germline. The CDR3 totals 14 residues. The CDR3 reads CASSSTSVAGELFF. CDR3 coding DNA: TGCGCCAGCAGCTCGACTAGCGTCGCCGGGGAGCTGTTTTTT.

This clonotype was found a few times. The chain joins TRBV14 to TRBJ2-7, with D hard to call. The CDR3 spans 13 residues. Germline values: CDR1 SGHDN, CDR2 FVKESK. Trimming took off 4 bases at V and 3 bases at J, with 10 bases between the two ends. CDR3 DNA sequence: TGTGCCAGCAGCCCCCGACCTAACTACGAGCAGTACTTC. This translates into CASSPRPNYEQYF.

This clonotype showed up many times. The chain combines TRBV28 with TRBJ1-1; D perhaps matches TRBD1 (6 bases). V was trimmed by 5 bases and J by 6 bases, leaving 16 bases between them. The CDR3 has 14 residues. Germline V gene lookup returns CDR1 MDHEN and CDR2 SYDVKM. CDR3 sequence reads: CASSPDRLAAEAFF. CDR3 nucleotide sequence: TGTGCCAGCAGTCCAGACAGGCTTGCGGCTGAAGCTTTCTTT.

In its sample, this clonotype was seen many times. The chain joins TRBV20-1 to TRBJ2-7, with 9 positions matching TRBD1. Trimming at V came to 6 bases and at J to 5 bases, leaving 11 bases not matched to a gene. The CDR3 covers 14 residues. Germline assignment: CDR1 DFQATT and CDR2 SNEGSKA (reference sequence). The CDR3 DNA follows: TGCAGTGCGCGAACGGGACAGGGTCGTAACGAGCAGTACTTC. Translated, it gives CSARTGQGRNEQYF.

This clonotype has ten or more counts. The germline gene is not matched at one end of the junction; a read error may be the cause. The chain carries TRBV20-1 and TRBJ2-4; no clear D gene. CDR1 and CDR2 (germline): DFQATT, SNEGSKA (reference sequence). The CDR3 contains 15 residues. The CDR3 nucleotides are TGCAGTGCTGGAGATGGGGTTTTGGGCAAAAACATTCAGTACTTC. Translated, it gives CSAGDGVLGKNIQYF.

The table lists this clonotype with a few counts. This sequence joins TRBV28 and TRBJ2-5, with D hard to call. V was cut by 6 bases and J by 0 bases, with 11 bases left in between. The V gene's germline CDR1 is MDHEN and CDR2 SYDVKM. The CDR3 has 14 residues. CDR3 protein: CASSVNRDQETQYF. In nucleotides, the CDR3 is TGTGCCAGCAGCGTTAACCGGGACCAAGAGACCCAGTACTTC.

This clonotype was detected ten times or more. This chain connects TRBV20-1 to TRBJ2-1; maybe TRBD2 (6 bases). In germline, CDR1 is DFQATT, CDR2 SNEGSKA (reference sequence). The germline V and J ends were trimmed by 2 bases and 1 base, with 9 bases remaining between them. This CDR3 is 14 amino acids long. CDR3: CSARMRGSYNEQFF. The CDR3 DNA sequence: TGCAGTGCTAGAATGCGGGGATCCTACAATGAGCAGTTCTTC.

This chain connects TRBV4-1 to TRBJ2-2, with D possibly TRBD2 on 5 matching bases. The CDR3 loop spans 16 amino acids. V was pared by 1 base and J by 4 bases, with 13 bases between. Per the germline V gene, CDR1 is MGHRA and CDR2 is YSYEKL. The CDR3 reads CASSQGVGGFTGELFF. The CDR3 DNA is TGCGCCAGCAGCCAAGGGGTCGGAGGCTTCACCGGGGAGCTGTTTTTT.

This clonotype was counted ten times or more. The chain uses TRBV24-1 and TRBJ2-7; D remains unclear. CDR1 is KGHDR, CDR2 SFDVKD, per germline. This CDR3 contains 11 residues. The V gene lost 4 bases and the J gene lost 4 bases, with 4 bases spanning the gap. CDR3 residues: CATSEGYEQYF. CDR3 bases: TGTGCCACCAGTGAGGGATACGAGCAGTACTTC.

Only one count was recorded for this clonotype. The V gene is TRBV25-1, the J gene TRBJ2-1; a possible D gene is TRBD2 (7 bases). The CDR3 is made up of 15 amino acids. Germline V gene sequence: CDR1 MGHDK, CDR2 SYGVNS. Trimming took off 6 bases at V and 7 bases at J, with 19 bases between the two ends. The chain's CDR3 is CASRTTTGGLNEQFF. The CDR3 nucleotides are TGTGCCAGCAGAACAACAACGGGGGGCCTGAATGAGCAGTTCTTC.

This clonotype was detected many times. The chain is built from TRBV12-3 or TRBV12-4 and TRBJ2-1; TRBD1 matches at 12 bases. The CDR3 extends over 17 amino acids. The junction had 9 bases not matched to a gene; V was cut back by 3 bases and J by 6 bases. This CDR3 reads CASSFVGGTGGINEQFF. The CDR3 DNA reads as TGTGCCAGCAGTTTCGTGGGGGGGACAGGGGGCATCAATGAGCAGTTCTTC.